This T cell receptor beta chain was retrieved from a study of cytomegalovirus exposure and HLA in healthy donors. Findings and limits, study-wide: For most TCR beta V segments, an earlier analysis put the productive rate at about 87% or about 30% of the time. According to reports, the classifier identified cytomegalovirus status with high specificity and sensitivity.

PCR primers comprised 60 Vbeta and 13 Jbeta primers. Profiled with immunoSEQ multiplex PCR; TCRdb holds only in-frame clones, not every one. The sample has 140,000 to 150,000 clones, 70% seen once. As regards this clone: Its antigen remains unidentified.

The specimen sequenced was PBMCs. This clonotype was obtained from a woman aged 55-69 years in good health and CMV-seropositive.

CDR3 bases: TGCGCCAGCAGCAAAATGACAGGGGCGTATGAGCAGTTCTTC. It codes for CASSKMTGAYEQFF. This chain links TRBV5-1 with TRBJ2-1; 8 bases agree with TRBD1. CDR3 size: 14 residues. J was trimmed by 8 bases and V by 4 bases; bases with no gene match: 8. Per the germline V gene, CDR1 is SGHRS and CDR2 is YFSETQ. The full variable domain, completed using reference TRBV5-1 and TRBJ2-1, is KAGVTQTPRYLIKTRGQQVTLSCSPISGHRSVSWYQQTPGQGLQFLFEYFSETQRNKGNFPGRFSGRQFSNSRSEMNVSTLELGDSALYLCASSKMTGAYEQFFGPGTRLTVL.